This entry lists 6 T cell receptor beta chains sequenced from one sample in a study of blood T cell repertoires in COVID-19. TCRdb's copy holds only in-frame clones and misses some; the assay was immunoSEQ multiplex PCR. This table has about 200,000 clones, roughly 80% appearing once. The sequencing sample was made of peripheral blood. These receptors were collected from a woman aged 80 or over with acute or convalescent COVID-19.

This clone appeared a single time. V gene TRBV27 combines with J gene TRBJ2-5; possibly TRBD1 for D (6 bases). This CDR3 is 14 amino acids long. Deletions cut 2 bases from V and 4 bases from J, with 11 bases between. Germline V CDR1 and CDR2: MNHEY, SMNVEV (reference sequence). This CDR3 is CASSLLGALETQYF. In DNA, the CDR3 is TGTGCCAGCAGTTTACTGGGGGCCCTAGAGACCCAGTACTTC.

This chain uses TRBV18 with TRBJ2-1; 7 positions agree with TRBD1. The CDR3 consists of 16 residues. V gave up 3 bases and J gave up 5 bases; unmatched junction bases: 10. CDR1 KGHSH and CDR2 LQKENI come from the germline V gene. CDR3 sequence reads: CASSPTDRVVNNEQFF. DNA for the CDR3: TGTGCCAGCTCACCGACCGACAGGGTGGTTAACAATGAGCAGTTCTTC. Filled out from reference TRBV18 and TRBJ2-1, the complete variable domain reads NAGVMQNPRHLVRRRGQEARLRCSPMKGHSHVYWYRQLPEEGLKFMVYLQKENIIDESGMPKERFSAEFPKEGPSILRIQQVVRGDSAAYFCASSPTDRVVNNEQFFGPGTRLTVL.

The chain joins TRBV6-5 to TRBJ1-4; 10 nucleotides agree with TRBD1. This CDR3 is 15 amino acids long. In germline, CDR1 is MNHEY, CDR2 SVGAGI. V gave up 6 bases and J gave up 8 bases; unmatched junction bases: 9. CDR3 residues: CASSLDRGREEKLFF. The CDR3 DNA sequence: TGTGCCAGCAGCCTAGACAGGGGGCGAGAGGAAAAACTGTTTTTT.

As to this clone: In the same sample, other DNA sequences code for this CDR3. The chain uses TRBV7-2 and TRBJ2-2; D is possibly TRBD2 (6 bases). Germline V gene data show CDR1 as SGHTA and CDR2 as FQGNSA. The V end was cut by 3 bases, the J end by 2 bases, with 7 bases between. This CDR3 is built from 14 residues. CDR3 DNA sequence: TGTGCCAGCAGCTTGGGACTTAACACCGGGGAGCTGTTTTTT. Translation gives CASSLGLNTGELFF.

V and J are TRBV19 and TRBJ2-7, with 11 bases identical to TRBD2. Germline CDR1 and CDR2: LNHDA and SQIVND (reference sequence). The ends lost 9 bases at V and 2 bases at J; junction bases unmatched: 9. The CDR3 sequence is 15 residues long. The CDR3 protein is CASSVAGGIAYEQYF. CDR3 DNA: TGTGCCAGCAGCGTAGCGGGAGGGATCGCCTACGAGCAGTACTTC.

The DNA of the CDR3 is TGTGCCAGCAGCCCCGCGTGGTCTGGGGCCAACGTCCTGACTTTC. Amino acids: CASSPAWSGANVLTF. The chain recombines TRBV7-6 with TRBJ2-6; D is undetermined. Germline-derived CDR1 and CDR2 are SGHVS and FNYEAQ. The CDR3 has 15 residues. V was pared by 5 bases and J by 1 base, with 9 bases between.